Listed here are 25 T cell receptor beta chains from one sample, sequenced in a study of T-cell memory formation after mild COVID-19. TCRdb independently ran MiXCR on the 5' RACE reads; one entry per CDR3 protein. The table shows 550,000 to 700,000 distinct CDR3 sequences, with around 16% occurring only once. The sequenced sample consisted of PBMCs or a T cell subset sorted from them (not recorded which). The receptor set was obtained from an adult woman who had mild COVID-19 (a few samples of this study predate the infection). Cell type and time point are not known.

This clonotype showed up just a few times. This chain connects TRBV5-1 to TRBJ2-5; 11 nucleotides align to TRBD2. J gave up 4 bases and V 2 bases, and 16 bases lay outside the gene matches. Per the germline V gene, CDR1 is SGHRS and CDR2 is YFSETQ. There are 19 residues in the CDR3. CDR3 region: CASSLRVGLAVASPETQYF. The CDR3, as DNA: TGCGCCAGCAGCTTACGGGTGGGACTAGCGGTCGCTAGCCCAGAGACCCAGTACTTC.

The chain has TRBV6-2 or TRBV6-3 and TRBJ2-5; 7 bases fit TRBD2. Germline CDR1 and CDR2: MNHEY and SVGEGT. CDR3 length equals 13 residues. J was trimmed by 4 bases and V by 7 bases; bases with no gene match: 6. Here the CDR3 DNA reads TGTGCCAGCATCTTCTCGGGAGGAGAGACCCAGTACTTC. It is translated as CASIFSGGETQYF.

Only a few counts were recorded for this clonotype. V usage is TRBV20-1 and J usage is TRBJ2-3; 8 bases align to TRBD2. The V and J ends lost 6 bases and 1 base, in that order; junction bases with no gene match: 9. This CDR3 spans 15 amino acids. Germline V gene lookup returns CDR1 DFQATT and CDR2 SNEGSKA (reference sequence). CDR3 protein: CSANPSGSRTDTQYF. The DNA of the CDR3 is TGCAGTGCCAACCCCAGCGGGAGCCGCACAGATACGCAGTATTTT.

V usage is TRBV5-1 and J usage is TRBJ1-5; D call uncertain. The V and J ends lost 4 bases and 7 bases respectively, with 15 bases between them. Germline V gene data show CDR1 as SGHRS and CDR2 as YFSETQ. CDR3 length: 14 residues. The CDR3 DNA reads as TGCGCCAGCAGCCTGGAGATGGGTCAACAGCCCCAGCATTTT. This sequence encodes CASSLEMGQQPQHF.

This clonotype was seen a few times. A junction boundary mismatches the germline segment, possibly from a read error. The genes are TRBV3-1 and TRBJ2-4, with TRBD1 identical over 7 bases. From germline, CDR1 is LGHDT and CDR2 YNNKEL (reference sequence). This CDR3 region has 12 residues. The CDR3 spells CASSQDKQGLNF. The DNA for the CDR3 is TGTGCCAGCAGCCAAGATAAACAGGGGTTGAACTTC.

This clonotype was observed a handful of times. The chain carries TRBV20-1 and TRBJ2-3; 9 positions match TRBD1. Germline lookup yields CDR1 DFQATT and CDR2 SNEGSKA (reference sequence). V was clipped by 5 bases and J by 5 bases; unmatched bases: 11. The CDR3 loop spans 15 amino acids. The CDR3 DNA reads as TGCAGTGCTTTTGGACCGGGACAGGGAGGAGATACGCAGTATTTT. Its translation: CSAFGPGQGGDTQYF.

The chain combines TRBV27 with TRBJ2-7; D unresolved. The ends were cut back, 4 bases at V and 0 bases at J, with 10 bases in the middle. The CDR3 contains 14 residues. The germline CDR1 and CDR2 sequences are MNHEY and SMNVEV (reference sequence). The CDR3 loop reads CASSSVLLSYEQYF. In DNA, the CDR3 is TGTGCCAGCAGTTCGGTGCTACTCTCCTACGAGCAGTACTTC.

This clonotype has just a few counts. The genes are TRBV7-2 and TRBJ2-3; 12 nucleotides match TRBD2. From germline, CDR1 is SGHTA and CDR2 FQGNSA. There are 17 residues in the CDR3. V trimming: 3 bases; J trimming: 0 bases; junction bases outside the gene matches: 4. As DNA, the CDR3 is TGTGCCAGCAGCTTGGGGACTAGCGGGCCTAGCACAGATACGCAGTATTTT. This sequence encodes CASSLGTSGPSTDTQYF.

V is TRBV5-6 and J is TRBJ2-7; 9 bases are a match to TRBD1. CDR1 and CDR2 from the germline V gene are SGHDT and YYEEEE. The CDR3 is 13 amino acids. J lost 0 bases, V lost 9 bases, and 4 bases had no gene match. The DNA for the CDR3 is TGTGCCACCGCGACAGGGGGCTCCTACGAGCAGTACTTC. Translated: CATATGGSYEQYF.

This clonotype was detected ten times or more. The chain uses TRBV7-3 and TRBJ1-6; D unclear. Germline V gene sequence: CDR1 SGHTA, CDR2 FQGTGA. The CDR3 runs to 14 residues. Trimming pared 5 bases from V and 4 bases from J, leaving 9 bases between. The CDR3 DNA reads TGTGCCAGCAGCCGCGACGGATATAATTCACCCCTCCACTTT. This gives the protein CASSRDGYNSPLHF.

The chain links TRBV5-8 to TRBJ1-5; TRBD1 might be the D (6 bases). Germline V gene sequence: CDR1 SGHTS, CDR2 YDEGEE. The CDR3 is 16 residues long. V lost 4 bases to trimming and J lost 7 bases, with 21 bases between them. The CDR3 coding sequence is TGTGCCAGCAGCCCCGTGGGGGCAGGCAGTCACCAGCCCCAGCATTTT. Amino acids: CASSPVGAGSHQPQHF.

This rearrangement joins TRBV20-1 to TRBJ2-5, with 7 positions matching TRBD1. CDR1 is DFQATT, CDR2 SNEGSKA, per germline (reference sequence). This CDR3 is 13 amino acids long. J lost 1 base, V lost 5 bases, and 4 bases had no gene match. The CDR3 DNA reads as TGCAGTGCTCCCGGGACAGCCCAAGAGACCCAGTACTTC. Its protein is CSAPGTAQETQYF.

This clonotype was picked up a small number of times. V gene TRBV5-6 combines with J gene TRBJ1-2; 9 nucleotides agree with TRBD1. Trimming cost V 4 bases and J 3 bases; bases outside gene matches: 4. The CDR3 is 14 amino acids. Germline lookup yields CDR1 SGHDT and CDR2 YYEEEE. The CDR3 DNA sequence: TGTGCCAGCAGCACGGGACAGGGCTACTATGGCTACACCTTC. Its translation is CASSTGQGYYGYTF. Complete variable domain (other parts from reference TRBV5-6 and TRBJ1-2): DAGVTQSPTHLIKTRGQQVTLRCSPKSGHDTVSWYQQALGQGPQFIFQYYEEEERQRGNFPDRFSGHQFPNYSSELNVNALLLGDSALYLCASSTGQGYYGYTFGSGTRLTVV.

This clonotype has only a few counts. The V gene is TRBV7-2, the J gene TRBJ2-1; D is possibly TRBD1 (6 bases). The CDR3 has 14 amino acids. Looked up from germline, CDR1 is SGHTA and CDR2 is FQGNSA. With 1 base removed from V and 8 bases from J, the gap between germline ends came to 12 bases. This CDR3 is CASSLGPQGYEQFF. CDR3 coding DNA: TGTGCCAGCAGCTTAGGACCACAGGGCTATGAGCAGTTCTTC.

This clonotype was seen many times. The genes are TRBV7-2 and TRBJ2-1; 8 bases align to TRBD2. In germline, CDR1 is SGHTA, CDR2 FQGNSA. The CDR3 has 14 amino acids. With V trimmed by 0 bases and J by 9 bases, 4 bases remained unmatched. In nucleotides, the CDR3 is TGTGCCAGCAGCTTAGCGAATCTAGCGGGTGAGCAGTTCTTC. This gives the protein CASSLANLAGEQFF.

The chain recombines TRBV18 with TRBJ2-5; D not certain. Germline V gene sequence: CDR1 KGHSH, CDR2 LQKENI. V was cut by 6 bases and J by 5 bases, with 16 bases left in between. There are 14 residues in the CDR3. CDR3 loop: CASSLRTATETQYF. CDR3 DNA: TGTGCCAGCTCTCTCCGGACCGCCACGGAGACCCAGTACTTC.

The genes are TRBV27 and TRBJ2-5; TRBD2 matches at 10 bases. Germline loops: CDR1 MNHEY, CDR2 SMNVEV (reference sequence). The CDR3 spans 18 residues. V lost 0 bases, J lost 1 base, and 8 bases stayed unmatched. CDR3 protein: CASSLSVLAGVPQETQYF. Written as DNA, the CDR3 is TGTGCCAGCAGTTTATCTGTCCTAGCGGGGGTTCCCCAAGAGACCCAGTACTTC.

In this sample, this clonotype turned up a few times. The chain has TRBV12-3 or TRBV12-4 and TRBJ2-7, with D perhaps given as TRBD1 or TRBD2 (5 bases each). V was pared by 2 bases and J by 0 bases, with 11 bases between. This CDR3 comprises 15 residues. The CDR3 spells CASSLYRRSSYEQYF. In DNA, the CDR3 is TGTGCCAGCAGTTTATACAGGAGGAGCTCCTACGAGCAGTACTTC.

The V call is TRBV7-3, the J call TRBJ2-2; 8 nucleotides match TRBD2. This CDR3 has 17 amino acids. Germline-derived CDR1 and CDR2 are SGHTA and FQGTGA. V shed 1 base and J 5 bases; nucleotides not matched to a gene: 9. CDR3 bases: TGTGCCAGCAGCTTAATTGGTAGCGGGGTGGAAACCGGGGAGCTGTTTTTT. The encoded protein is CASSLIGSGVETGELFF.

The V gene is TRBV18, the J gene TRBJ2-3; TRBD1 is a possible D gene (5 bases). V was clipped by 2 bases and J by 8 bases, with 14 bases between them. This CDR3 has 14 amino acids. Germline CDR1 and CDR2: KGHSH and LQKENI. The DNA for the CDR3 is TGTGCCAGCTCACCAGGGGCCGTGGGAAGTACGCAGTATTTT. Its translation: CASSPGAVGSTQYF.

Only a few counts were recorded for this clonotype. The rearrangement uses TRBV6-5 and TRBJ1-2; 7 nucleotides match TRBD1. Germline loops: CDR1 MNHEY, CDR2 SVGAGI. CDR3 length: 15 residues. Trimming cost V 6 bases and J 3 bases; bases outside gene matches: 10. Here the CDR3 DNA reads TGTGCCAGCAGCCGCAGAGGGGGCCCGGACTATGGCTACACCTTC. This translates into CASSRRGGPDYGYTF.

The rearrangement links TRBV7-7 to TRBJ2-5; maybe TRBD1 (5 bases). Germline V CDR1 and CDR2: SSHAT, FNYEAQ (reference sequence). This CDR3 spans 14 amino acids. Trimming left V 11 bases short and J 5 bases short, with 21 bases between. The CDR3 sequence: CAVEGPHRLETQYF. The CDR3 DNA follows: TGTGCCGTGGAAGGACCCCACAGGTTGGAGACCCAGTACTTC. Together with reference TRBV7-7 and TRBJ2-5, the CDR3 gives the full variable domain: GAGVSQSPRYKVTKRGQDVTLRCDPISSHATLYWYQQALGQGPEFLTYFNYEAQPDKSGLPSDRFSAERPEGSISTLTIQRTEQRDSAMYRCAVEGPHRLETQYFGPGTRLLVL.

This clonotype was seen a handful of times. The CDR3 bases are TGCGCCAGCAGCCAAGCATCCCTTGGAGTAGGGGCAAGGGGCTACACCTTC. Its protein is CASSQASLGVGARGYTF. The chain carries TRBV4-3 and TRBJ1-2, with D possibly being TRBD1 (5 bases). V shed 1 base and J shed 8 bases, with 23 bases lying between them. The germline gives CDR1 LGHNA, CDR2 YSLEER. The CDR3 runs to 17 residues.

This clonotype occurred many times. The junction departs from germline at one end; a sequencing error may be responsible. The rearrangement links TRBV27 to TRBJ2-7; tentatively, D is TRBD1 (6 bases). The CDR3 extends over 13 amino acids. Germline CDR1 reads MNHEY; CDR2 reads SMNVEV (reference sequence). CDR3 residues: CASSLGHSYEQYF. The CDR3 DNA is TGCGCCAGCAGCTTGGGACACTCCTACGAGCAGTACTTC.

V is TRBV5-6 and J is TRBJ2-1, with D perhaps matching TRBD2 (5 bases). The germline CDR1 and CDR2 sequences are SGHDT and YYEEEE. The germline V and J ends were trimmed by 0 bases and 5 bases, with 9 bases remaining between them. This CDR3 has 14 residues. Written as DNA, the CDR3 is TGTGCCAGCAGCTTGGTTAGCGACCACAATGAGCAGTTCTTC. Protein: CASSLVSDHNEQFF.